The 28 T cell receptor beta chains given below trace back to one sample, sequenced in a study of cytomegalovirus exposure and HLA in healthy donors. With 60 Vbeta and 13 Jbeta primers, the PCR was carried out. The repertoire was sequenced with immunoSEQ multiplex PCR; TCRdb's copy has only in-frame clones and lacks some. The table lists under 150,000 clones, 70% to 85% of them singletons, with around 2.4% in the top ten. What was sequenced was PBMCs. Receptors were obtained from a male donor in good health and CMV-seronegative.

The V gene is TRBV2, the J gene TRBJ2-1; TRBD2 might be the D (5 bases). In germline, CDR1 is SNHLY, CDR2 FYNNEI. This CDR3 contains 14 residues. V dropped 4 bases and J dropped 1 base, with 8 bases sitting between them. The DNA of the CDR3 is TGTGCCAGCAGTGGAGGGCTTTCCTACAATGAGCAGTTCTTC. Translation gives CASSGGLSYNEQFF.

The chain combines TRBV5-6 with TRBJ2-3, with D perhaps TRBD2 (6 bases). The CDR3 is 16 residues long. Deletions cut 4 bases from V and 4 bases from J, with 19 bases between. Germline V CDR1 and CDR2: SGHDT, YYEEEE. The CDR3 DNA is TGTGCCAGCAGCGGCGGGACCCCCGGCCCCGCAGATACGCAGTATTTT. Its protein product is CASSGGTPGPADTQYF.

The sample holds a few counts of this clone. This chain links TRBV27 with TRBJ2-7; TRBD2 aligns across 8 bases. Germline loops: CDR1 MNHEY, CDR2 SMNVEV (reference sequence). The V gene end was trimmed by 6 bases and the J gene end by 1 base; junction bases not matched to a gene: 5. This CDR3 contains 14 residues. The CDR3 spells CASRRGLESYEQYF. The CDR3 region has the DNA TGTGCCAGCAGACGGGGACTAGAATCCTACGAGCAGTACTTC.

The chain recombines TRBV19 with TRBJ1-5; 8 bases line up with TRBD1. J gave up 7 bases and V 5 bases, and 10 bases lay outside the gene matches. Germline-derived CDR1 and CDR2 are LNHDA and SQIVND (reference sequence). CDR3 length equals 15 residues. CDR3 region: CASSGGTGGLQPQHF. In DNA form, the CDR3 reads TGTGCCAGTAGTGGGGGGACAGGAGGTTTGCAGCCCCAGCATTTT.

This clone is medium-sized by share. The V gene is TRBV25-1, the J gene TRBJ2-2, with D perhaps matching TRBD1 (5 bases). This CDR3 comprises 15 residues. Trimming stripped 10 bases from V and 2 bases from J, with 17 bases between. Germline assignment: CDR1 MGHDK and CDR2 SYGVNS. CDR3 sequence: CATMVGPTNTGELFF. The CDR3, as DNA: TGTGCCACCATGGTGGGGCCTACCAACACCGGGGAGCTGTTTTTT. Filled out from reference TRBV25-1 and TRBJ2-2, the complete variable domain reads EADIYQTPRYLVIGTGKKITLECSQTMGHDKMYWYQQDPGMELHLIHYSYGVNSTEKGDLSSESTVSRIRTEHFPLTLESARPSHTSQYLCATMVGPTNTGELFFGEGSRLTVL.

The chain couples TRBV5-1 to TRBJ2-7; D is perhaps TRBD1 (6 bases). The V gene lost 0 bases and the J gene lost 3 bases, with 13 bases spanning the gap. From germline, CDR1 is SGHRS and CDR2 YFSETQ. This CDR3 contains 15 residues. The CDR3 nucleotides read TGCGCCAGCAGCTTGGCGAGGGGGAGTCACTACGAGCAGTACTTC. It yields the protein CASSLARGSHYEQYF.

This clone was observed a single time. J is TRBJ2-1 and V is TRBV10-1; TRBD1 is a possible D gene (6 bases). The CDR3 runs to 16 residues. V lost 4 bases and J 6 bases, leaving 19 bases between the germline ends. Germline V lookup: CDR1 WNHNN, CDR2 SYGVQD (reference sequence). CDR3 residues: CASSAHRTGKSNEQFF. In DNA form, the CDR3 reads TGCGCCAGCAGTGCGCACCGAACAGGGAAGTCCAATGAGCAGTTCTTC.

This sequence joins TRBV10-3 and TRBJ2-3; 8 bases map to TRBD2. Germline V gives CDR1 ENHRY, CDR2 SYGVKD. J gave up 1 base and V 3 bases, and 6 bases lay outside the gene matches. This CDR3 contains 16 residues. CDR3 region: CAISERAGVGTDTQYF. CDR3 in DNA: TGTGCCATCAGTGAAAGAGCGGGAGTGGGCACAGATACGCAGTATTTT.

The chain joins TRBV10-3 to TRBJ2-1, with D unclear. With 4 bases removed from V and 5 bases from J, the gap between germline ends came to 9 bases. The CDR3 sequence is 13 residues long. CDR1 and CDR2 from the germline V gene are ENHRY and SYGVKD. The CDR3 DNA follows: TGTGCCATCAGTGCGGTAGAAGACAATGAGCAGTTCTTC. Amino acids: CAISAVEDNEQFF.

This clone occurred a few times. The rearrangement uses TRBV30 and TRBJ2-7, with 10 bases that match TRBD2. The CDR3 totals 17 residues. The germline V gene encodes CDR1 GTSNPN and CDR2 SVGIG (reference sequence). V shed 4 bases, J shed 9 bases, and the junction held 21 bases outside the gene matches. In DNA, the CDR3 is TGTGCCTGGAACCCTGCTCGACTAGCGGGCGGCTACGTGGGGCAGTACTTC. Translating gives CAWNPARLAGGYVGQYF.

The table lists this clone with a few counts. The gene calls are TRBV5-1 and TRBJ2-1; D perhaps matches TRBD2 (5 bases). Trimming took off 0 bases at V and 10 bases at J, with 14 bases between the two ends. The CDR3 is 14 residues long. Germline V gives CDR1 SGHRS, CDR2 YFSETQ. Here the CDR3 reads CASSLDSGNLEQFF. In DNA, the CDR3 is TGCGCCAGCAGCTTGGATTCCGGGAATCTAGAGCAGTTCTTC.

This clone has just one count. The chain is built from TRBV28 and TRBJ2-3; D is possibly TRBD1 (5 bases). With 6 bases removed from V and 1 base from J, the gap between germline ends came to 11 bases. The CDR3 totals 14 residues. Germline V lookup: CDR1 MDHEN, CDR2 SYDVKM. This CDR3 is CASRTSTGTDTQYF. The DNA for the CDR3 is TGTGCCAGCAGAACCTCGACAGGCACAGATACGCAGTATTTT.

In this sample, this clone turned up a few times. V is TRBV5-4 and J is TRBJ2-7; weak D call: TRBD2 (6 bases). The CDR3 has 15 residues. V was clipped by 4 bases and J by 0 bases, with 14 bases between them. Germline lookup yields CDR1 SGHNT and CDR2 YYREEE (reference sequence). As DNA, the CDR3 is TGTGCCAGCAGCCTCCCCGGGACTTACTCCTACGAGCAGTACTTC. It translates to CASSLPGTYSYEQYF.

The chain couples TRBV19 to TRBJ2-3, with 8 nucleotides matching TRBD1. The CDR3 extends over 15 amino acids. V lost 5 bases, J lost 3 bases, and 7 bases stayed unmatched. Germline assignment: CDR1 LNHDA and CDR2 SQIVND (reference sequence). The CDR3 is CASSSTGQGTDTQYF. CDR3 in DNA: TGTGCCAGTAGTTCTACCGGACAGGGAACAGATACGCAGTATTTT.

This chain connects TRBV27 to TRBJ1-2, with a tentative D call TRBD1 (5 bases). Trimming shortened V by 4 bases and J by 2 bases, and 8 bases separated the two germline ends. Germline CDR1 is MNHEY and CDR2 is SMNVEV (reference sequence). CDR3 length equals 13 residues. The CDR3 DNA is TGTGCCAGCAGTTCCGACAGCAACTATGGCTACACCTTC. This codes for CASSSDSNYGYTF.

The CDR3 nucleotides are TGTGCCAGCAGCTTATGGGCCCGGACAGGTAACTACGAGCAGTACTTC. The encoded protein is CASSLWARTGNYEQYF. The chain carries TRBV13 and TRBJ2-7; 7 bases match TRBD1. There are 16 residues in the CDR3. In germline, CDR1 is PRHDT, CDR2 FYEKMQ (reference sequence). With 2 bases clipped from V and 3 bases from J, the junction kept 10 bases outside the gene matches.

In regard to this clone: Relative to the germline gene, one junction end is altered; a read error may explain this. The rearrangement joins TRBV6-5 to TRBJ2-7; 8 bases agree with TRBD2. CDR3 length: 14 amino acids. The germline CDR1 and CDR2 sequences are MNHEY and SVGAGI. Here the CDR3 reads CASNYSGRSDEQYF. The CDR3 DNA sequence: TGTGCCAGCAATTACAGCGGGAGATCGGACGAGCAGTACTTC.

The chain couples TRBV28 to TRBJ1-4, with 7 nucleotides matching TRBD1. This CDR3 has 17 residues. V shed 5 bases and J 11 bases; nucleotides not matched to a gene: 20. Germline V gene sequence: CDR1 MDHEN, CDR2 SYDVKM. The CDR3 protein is CASSAPDREGLGAKLFF. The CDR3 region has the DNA TGTGCCAGCAGTGCCCCTGACAGGGAAGGGCTTGGGGCGAAACTGTTTTTT.

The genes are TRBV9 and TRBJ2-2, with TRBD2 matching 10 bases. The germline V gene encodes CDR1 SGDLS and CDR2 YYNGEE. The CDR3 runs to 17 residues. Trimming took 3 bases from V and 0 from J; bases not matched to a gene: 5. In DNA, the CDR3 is TGTGCCAGCAGCGGACTAGCGGGCACCGCGAACACCGGGGAGCTGTTTTTT. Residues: CASSGLAGTANTGELFF.

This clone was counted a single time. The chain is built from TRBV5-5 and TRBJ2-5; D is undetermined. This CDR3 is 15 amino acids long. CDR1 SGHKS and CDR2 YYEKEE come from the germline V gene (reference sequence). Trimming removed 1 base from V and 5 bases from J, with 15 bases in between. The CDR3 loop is CASSLIELVGETQYF. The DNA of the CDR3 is TGTGCCAGCAGCTTGATTGAGCTAGTCGGCGAGACCCAGTACTTC. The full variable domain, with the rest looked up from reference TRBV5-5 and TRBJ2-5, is DAGVTQSPTHLIKTRGQQVTLRCSPISGHKSVSWYQQVLGQGPQFIFQYYEKEERGRGNFPDRFSARQFPNYSSELNVNALLLGDSALYLCASSLIELVGETQYFGPGTRLLVL.

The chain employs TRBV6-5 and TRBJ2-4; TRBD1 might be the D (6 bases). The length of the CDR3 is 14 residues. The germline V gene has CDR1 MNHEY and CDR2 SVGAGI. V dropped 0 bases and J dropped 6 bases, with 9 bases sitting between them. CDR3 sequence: CASSYSTRGNIQYF. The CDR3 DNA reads TGTGCCAGCAGTTACTCGACCAGGGGAAACATTCAGTACTTC.

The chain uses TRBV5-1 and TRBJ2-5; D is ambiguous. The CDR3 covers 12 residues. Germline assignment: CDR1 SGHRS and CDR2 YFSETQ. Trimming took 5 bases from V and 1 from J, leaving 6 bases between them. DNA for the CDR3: TGCGCCAGCAGGGAGATCCAAGAGACCCAGTACTTC. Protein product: CASREIQETQYF.

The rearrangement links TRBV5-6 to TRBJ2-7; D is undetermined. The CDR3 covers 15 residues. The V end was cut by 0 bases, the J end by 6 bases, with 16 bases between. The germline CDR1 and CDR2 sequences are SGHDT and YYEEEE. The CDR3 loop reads CASSLESPRTGEQYF. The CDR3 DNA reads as TGTGCCAGCAGCTTGGAGTCTCCCAGAACGGGCGAGCAGTACTTC. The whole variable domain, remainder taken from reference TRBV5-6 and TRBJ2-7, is DAGVTQSPTHLIKTRGQQVTLRCSPKSGHDTVSWYQQALGQGPQFIFQYYEEEERQRGNFPDRFSGHQFPNYSSELNVNALLLGDSALYLCASSLESPRTGEQYFGPGTRLTVT.

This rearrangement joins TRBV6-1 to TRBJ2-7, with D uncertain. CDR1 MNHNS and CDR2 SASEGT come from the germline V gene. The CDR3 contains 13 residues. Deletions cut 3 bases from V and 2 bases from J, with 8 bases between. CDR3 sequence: CASSEGRTYEQYF. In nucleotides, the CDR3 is TGTGCCAGCAGTGAGGGCAGGACCTACGAGCAGTACTTC.

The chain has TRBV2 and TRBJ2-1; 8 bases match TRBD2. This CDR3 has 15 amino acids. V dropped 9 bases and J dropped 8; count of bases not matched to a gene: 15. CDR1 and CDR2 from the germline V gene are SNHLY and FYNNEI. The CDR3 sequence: CARDLGAGVRYEQFF. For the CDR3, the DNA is TGTGCCAGAGACCTGGGAGCGGGAGTCCGCTATGAGCAGTTCTTC. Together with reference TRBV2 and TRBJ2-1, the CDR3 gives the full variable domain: EPEVTQTPSHQVTQMGQEVILRCVPISNHLYFYWYRQILGQKVEFLVSFYNNEISEKSEIFDDQFSVERPDGSNFTLKIRSTKLEDSAMYFCARDLGAGVRYEQFFGPGTRLTVL.

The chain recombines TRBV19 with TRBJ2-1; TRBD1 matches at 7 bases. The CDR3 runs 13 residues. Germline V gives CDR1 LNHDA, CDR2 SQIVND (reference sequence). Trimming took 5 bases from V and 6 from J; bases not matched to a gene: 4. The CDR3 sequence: CASSPGTVNEQFF. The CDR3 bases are TGTGCCAGTAGTCCGGGGACAGTCAATGAGCAGTTCTTC.

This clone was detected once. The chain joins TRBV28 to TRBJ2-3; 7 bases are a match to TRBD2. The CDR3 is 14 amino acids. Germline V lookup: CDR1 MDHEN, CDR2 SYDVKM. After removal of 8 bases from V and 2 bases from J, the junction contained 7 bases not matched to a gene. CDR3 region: CASCWGGNTDTQYF. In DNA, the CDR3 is TGTGCCAGCTGTTGGGGAGGGAACACAGATACGCAGTATTTT.

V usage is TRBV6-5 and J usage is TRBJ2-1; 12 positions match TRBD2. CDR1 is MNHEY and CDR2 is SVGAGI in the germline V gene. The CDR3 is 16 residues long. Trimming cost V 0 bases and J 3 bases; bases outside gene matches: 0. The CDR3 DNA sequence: TGTGCCAGCAGTTACTCGACTAGCGGGAGCTACAATGAGCAGTTCTTC. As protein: CASSYSTSGSYNEQFF.